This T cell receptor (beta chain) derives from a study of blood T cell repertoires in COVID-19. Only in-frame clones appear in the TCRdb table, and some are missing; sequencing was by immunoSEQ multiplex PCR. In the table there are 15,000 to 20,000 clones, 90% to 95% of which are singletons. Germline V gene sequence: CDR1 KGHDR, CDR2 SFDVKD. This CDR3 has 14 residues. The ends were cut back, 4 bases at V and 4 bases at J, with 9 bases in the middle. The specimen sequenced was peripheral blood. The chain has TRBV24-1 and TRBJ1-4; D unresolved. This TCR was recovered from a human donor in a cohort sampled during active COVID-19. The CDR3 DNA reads TGTGCCACCAGTGAATCGGGGAATAATGAAAAACTGTTTTTT. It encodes CATSESGNNEKLFF.